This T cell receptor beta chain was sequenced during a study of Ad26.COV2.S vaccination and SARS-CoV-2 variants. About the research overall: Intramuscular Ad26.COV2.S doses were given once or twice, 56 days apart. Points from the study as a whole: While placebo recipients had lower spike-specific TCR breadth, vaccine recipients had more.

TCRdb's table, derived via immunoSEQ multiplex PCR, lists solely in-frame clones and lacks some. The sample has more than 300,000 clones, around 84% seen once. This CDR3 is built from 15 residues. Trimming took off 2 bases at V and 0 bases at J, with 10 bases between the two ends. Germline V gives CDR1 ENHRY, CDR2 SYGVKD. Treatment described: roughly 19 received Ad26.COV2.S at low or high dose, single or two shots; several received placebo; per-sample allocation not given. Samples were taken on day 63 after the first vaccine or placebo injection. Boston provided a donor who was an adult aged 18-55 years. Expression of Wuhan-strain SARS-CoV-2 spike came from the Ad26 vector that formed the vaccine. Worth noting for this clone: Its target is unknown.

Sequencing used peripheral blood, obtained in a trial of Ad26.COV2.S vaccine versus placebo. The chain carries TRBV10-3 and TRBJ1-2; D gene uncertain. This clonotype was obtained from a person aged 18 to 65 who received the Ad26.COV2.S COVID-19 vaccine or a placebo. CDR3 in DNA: TGTGCCATCAGTGAGCCCACCGAAGCTAACTATGGCTACACCTTC. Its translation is CAISEPTEANYGYTF.